One sample yielded the 11 T cell receptor beta chains listed below, sequenced in a study of regulatory T cells in long-lasting Graves disease. The sample's time point: newly diagnosed GD, antithyroid drugs for less than 3 months. RNA extracted from PBMCs served as the sequencing template. Construction of TCR beta libraries relied on iRepertoire HTBI primers and on Arm-PCR targeting CDR3 regions. TCRdb independently ran MiXCR on the multiplex PCR reads; one entry per CDR3 protein. Of 380,000 or so distinct CDR3 sequences detected, around 15% appear once; the ten largest clones hold just over 20%. The data were also submitted as part of a second study, on T cells in Graves' hyperthyroidism and ophthalmopathy.

This specimen consisted of peripheral blood mononuclear cells (PBMCs), obtained at new diagnosis, from a patient treated with antithyroid drugs. Source of these receptors: a young woman with Graves disease.

The CDR3 DNA sequence: TGTGCCATCAGCGGGAGCGAGCAAGAGACCCAGTACTTC. Protein sequence: CAISGSEQETQYF. V gene TRBV10-3 combines with J gene TRBJ2-5; weak D call: TRBD2 (6 bases). Germline assignment: CDR1 ENHRY and CDR2 SYGVKD. V lost 6 bases and J lost 2, with 10 bases in between. The CDR3 has 13 amino acids.

At least ten counts were recorded for this clonotype. The genes are TRBV6-2 or TRBV6-3 and TRBJ1-2; 7 bases map to TRBD1. J lost 4 bases, V lost 6 bases, and 11 bases had no gene match. Per the germline V gene, CDR1 is MNHEY and CDR2 is SVGEGT. The CDR3 is 15 amino acids. The CDR3 sequence: CASSHTRQGFYGYTF. The CDR3 bases are TGTGCCAGCAGCCATACTCGACAGGGCTTCTATGGCTACACCTTC.

This clonotype was counted between two and nine times. The chain couples TRBV14 to TRBJ2-5; no definite D call. The germline V gene has CDR1 SGHDN and CDR2 FVKESK. The CDR3 is 14 amino acids. With 1 base removed from V and 9 bases from J, the gap between germline ends came to 15 bases. The CDR3 region has the DNA TGTGCCAGCAGCCAAGTTTCCCCAGGAGCGCCCCAGTACTTC. Translation: CASSQVSPGAPQYF. Using reference TRBV14 and TRBJ2-5 for the parts outside the CDR3, the full variable domain is EAGVTQFPSHSVIEKGQTVTLRCDPISGHDNLYWYRRVMGKEIKFLLHFVKESKQDESGMPNNRFLAERTGGTYSTLKVQPAELEDSGVYFCASSQVSPGAPQYFGPGTRLLVL.

This clonotype was counted at least ten times. The gene calls are TRBV19 and TRBJ2-7; 7 bases are shared with TRBD1. This CDR3 spans 13 amino acids. Per the germline V gene, CDR1 is LNHDA and CDR2 is SQIVND (reference sequence). V was pared by 9 bases and J by 2 bases, with 7 bases of the junction left unmatched. CDR3 sequence reads: CASSGTVTYEQYF. As DNA, the CDR3 is TGTGCCAGCTCCGGGACAGTCACCTACGAGCAGTACTTC. Full variable domain (outside the CDR3, taken from reference TRBV19 and TRBJ2-7): DGGITQSPKYLFRKEGQNVTLSCEQNLNHDAMYWYRQDPGQGLRLIYYSQIVNDFQKGDIAEGYSVSREKKESFPLTVTSAQKNPTAFYLCASSGTVTYEQYFGPGTRLTVT.

The genes are TRBV27 and TRBJ2-7; D not resolved. Trimming removed 6 bases from V and 3 bases from J, with 6 bases in between. Germline V gene sequence: CDR1 MNHEY, CDR2 SMNVEV (reference sequence). The CDR3 is 11 amino acids. CDR3 DNA: TGTGCCAGCAGGATTGGCTACGAGCAGTACTTC. Protein: CASRIGYEQYF.

This clonotype was observed many times. The chain employs TRBV3-1 and TRBJ2-1; D gene uncertain. Trimming took 1 base from V and 5 from J, leaving 15 bases between them. The germline CDR1 and CDR2 sequences are LGHDT and YNNKEL (reference sequence). CDR3 size: 16 residues. CDR3: CASSQAVLAFHNEQFF. The CDR3 DNA reads TGTGCCAGCAGCCAAGCGGTCCTGGCATTCCACAATGAGCAGTTCTTC.

This clonotype was observed at least ten times. The junction does not match germline at one end; this may be a read error. The chain has TRBV5-1 and TRBJ2-7; 9 nucleotides agree with TRBD1. This CDR3 comprises 15 residues. Per the germline V gene, CDR1 is SGHRS and CDR2 is YFSETQ. The CDR3 DNA reads as TGTGCCAGCAGTCCGTCCGGGACAGGGTCCTACGAGCAGTACTTC. Its translation is CASSPSGTGSYEQYF.

This chain joins TRBV24-1 and TRBJ2-3; 7 nucleotides match TRBD1. V shed 1 base, J shed 4 bases, and the junction held 7 bases outside the gene matches. This CDR3 region has 16 residues. Germline values: CDR1 KGHDR, CDR2 SFDVKD. CDR3 residues: CATSDFGDRVPDTQYF. CDR3 bases: TGTGCCACCAGTGATTTCGGCGACAGGGTCCCAGATACGCAGTATTTT.

This clonotype appeared a few times. Being one base from a much bigger clone, this may be a read error. This chain uses TRBV18 with TRBJ1-2; D might be TRBD1 (5 bases). Germline V lookup: CDR1 KGHSH, CDR2 LQKENI. The CDR3 extends over 13 amino acids. CDR3 coding DNA: TGTGCCAGCCCACCTCTAGACAGTCATGGCTACACCTTC. Translated, it gives CASPPLDSHGYTF.

J is TRBJ1-3 and V is TRBV2; no clear D gene. Per germline, CDR1 SNHLY and CDR2 FYNNEI. The CDR3 is 14 amino acids. Between the trimmed V and J ends, which lost 4 bases and 0 bases, there was a span of 7 bases. CDR3 in amino acids: CASSVQISGNTIYF. CDR3 DNA: TGTGCCAGCAGTGTCCAGATCTCTGGAAACACCATATATTTT.

V is TRBV19 and J is TRBJ2-7; unclear D gene. Per the germline V gene, CDR1 is LNHDA and CDR2 is SQIVND (reference sequence). V shed 5 bases and J shed 1 base, with 15 bases lying between them. This CDR3 contains 15 residues. The chain's CDR3 is CASSFRHDGSYEQYF. CDR3 in DNA: TGTGCCAGTAGTTTCCGACACGACGGTTCCTACGAGCAGTACTTC. Drawing the rest from reference TRBV19 and TRBJ2-7, the complete variable domain is DGGITQSPKYLFRKEGQNVTLSCEQNLNHDAMYWYRQDPGQGLRLIYYSQIVNDFQKGDIAEGYSVSREKKESFPLTVTSAQKNPTAFYLCASSFRHDGSYEQYFGPGTRLTVT.